This entry features one TCR beta chain sequence. Its antigen is undetermined. This record comes from a study of early stage breast cancer tumors. Study-level points and caveats: Tumors had 2.5 to 3-fold higher T cell density and higher clonality than adjacent normal breast tissue. Functional markers like CD4, CD8 and FOXP3 were missed in bulk sequencing.

Assay used: immunoSEQ multiplex PCR; TCRdb lists only in-frame clones, some missing. The table lists over 25,000 clones, less than 75% of them singletons, with around 9% in the top ten. Germline CDR1 is LNHDA and CDR2 is SQIVND (reference sequence). The V and J ends lost 3 bases and 3 bases, in that order; junction bases with no gene match: 1. The CDR3 is 14 residues long. The genes are TRBV19 and TRBJ2-7, with 11 nucleotides matching TRBD1. Source material: breast tumor tissue. The origin of this receptor is a person aged 50-59 years with breast cancer. CDR3 protein: CASSIGTGGYEQYF. CDR3 in DNA: TGTGCCAGTAGTATTGGGACAGGGGGCTACGAGCAGTACTTC.